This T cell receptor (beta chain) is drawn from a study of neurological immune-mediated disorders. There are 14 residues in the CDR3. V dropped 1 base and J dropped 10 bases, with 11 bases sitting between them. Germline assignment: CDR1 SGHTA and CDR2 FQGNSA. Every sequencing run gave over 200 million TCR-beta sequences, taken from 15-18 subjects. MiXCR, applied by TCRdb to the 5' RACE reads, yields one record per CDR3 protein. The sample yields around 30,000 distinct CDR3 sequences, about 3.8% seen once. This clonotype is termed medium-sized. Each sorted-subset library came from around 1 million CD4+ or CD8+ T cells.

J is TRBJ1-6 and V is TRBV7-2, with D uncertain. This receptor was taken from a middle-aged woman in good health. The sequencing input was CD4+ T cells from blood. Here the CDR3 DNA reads TGTGCCAGCAGCTTAGGGACCTCTAGATCACCCCTCCACTTT. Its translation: CASSLGTSRSPLHF.